This T cell receptor (beta chain) was observed in a study of cytomegalovirus exposure and HLA in healthy donors. Primers: 60 Vbeta forward and 13 Jbeta reverse. In the original analysis: Later, roughly 80 million unique TCR beta chains were counted in an analysis, and 10 million to 12 million of them were shared. Produced via immunoSEQ multiplex PCR; TCRdb's table is partial and in-frame only. The V and J calls and clone size were taken over from that table, and D and trimming were inferred from the DNA. The sample carries about 180,000 clones, about 80% recorded once. The CDR3 sequence is 15 residues long. V trimming: 7 bases; J trimming: 3 bases; junction bases outside the gene matches: 9. Germline CDR1 SGHRS, CDR2 YFSETQ.

Sequencing was performed on PBMCs. This sequence joins TRBV5-1 and TRBJ2-2; 7 nucleotides align to TRBD1. The source of this sequence is a man younger than 45 in good health and CMV-seropositive. In DNA form, the CDR3 reads TGCGCCAGCCGTGGACAGGCGACGTACACCGGGGAGCTGTTTTTT. This sequence encodes CASRGQATYTGELFF.